The present entry profiles one TCR beta chain with its context. Deletions cut 3 bases from V and 0 bases from J, with 5 bases between. This CDR3 is built from 13 residues. The data were obtained in a study of blood T cells in healthy people across ages. It was with a sample-barcoded 5' primer and a J-beta primer mix that a second PCR of about 6 to 11 cycles was run. MiXCR was run by TCRdb on the 5' RACE reads, yielding one entry per CDR3 protein. The table lists fewer than 750,000 distinct CDR3 sequences, 40% to 50% of them singletons. J is TRBJ1-1 and V is TRBV12-3 or TRBV12-4, with D uncertain. This TCR was sampled from a man older than 75 in good health. Sample: blood. DNA of the CDR3: TGTGCCAGCAGTTTCGGAATGAACACTGAAGCTTTCTTT. The encoded protein is CASSFGMNTEAFF.